What follows describes a single T cell receptor (beta chain). No antigen is known for it. This sample was taken from a study of cytomegalovirus exposure and HLA in healthy donors. Study-level findings and limits: For presence/absence analyses, sequencing depth was assumed to be roughly uniform across donors.

Researchers ran the PCR with 60 Vbeta and 13 Jbeta primers. Authors' processing steps: Counted up in a later analysis, unique TCR beta chains came to some 72 million, with about 9.9 million shared. Sequenced by immunoSEQ multiplex PCR; TCRdb stores in-frame clones only, minus some. That table supplies the V and J calls and clone size; D and trimming were determined from the DNA. The data show 100,000 to 150,000 clones, more than 70% seen once. The CDR3 has 14 residues. CDR1 MNHNY and CDR2 SVGAGI come from the germline V gene (reference sequence). V was shortened by 2 bases and J by 4 bases, with 8 bases between the two germline ends.

The rearrangement links TRBV6-6 to TRBJ1-4, with TRBD1 as a possible D gene (5 bases). The sequenced material came from PBMCs. The sequence was collected from a man aged 25-45 years in good health and CMV-seronegative. The CDR3 reads CASSYDSLNEKLFF. CDR3 DNA: TGTGCCAGCAGTTACGACAGTCTTAATGAAAAACTGTTTTTT.